A single sample is the source of the 26 T cell receptor beta chains below, sequenced in a study of shared clonotypes between healthy human individuals. The repertoire was sequenced with immunoSEQ multiplex PCR; TCRdb's copy has only in-frame clones and lacks some. The repertoire includes 2,500,000 or so clones, 85% to 95% of them detected once, and approximately 0.41% sits in the top ten. The material sequenced was naive CD4+ T cells from PBMCs. Subset reported: CD45RA+ positively selected. All receptors derive from a man in his late teens or twenties in good health. Some clones in this sample may be carry-over from other donors' samples.

The chain links TRBV11-3 to TRBJ1-3, with D perhaps matching TRBD1 (5 bases). V shed 5 bases and J shed 9 bases, with 14 bases lying between them. Germline V gene lookup returns CDR1 SGHNT and CDR2 YENEEA. The CDR3 has 13 residues. This CDR3 is CASSQSRGATIYF. The DNA for the CDR3 is TGTGCCAGCAGCCAATCTAGGGGTGCCACCATATATTTT. The full variable domain, completed using reference TRBV11-3 and TRBJ1-3, is EAGVVQSPRYKIIEKKQPVAFWCNPISGHNTLYWYLQNLGQGPELLIRYENEEAVDDSQLPKDRFSAERLKGVDSTLKIQPAELGDSAVYLCASSQSRGATIYFGEGSWLTVV.

The J gene is TRBJ2-1, the V gene TRBV28; weak D call: TRBD2 (7 bases). Trimming took 4 bases from V and 4 from J, leaving 17 bases between them. The germline CDR1 and CDR2 sequences are MDHEN and SYDVKM. CDR3 length equals 16 residues. CDR3 sequence reads: CASSSPRGGGYNEQFF. The CDR3 region has the DNA TGTGCCAGCAGTTCCCCCCGAGGGGGAGGGTACAATGAGCAGTTCTTC. Combining the CDR3 with reference TRBV28 and TRBJ2-1 gives the whole variable domain DVKVTQSSRYLVKRTGEKVFLECVQDMDHENMFWYRQDPGLGLRLIYFSYDVKMKEKGDIPEGYSVSREKKERFSLILESASTNQTSMYLCASSSPRGGGYNEQFFGPGTRLTVL.

The chain carries TRBV10-3 and TRBJ2-2, with D possibly called TRBD1 or TRBD2 (5 bases each). Trimming took 0 bases from V and 1 from J, leaving 9 bases between them. Germline loops: CDR1 ENHRY, CDR2 SYGVKD. This CDR3 region has 16 residues. Here the CDR3 reads CAISESVRGNTGELFF. Written as DNA, the CDR3 is TGTGCCATCAGTGAGTCGGTGAGGGGGAACACCGGGGAGCTGTTTTTT.

This clone was observed a handful of times. V is TRBV28 and J is TRBJ2-1, with D tentatively TRBD1 or TRBD2 (6 bases each). Germline V gives CDR1 MDHEN, CDR2 SYDVKM. V shed 5 bases and J shed 15 bases, with 26 bases lying between them. The CDR3 has 15 residues. CDR3 protein: CASSPNPGATALLFF. Here the CDR3 DNA reads TGTGCCAGCAGTCCGAACCCGGGGGCGACCGCTCTTCTGTTCTTC.

The CDR3 DNA sequence: TGTGCCAGCAGCATGGGACTACAGACCCCCACAGATACGCAGTATTTT. Protein: CASSMGLQTPTDTQYF. This chain joins TRBV9 and TRBJ2-3; 7 nucleotides line up with TRBD2. The CDR3 runs to 16 residues. Germline V gives CDR1 SGDLS, CDR2 YYNGEE. J gave up 2 bases and V 4 bases, and 10 bases lay outside the gene matches. The full variable domain, completed using reference TRBV9 and TRBJ2-3, is DSGVTQTPKHLITATGQRVTLRCSPRSGDLSVYWYQQSLDQGLQFLIQYYNGEERAKGNILERFSAQQFPDLHSELNLSSLELGDSALYFCASSMGLQTPTDTQYFGPGTRLTVL.

The CDR3 DNA sequence: TGTGCCAGCAGCTTAACGTGGACTAGCGGGGGGCAAGAGACCCAGTACTTC. It yields the protein CASSLTWTSGGQETQYF. The chain combines TRBV7-8 with TRBJ2-5, with 14 bases lining up with TRBD2. From germline, CDR1 is SGHVS and CDR2 FQNEAQ. The V and J ends lost 2 bases and 2 bases, in that order; junction bases with no gene match: 4. The CDR3 sequence is 17 residues long.

V and J are TRBV5-1 and TRBJ2-6; no clear D. The CDR3 length is 16 residues. V was trimmed by 0 bases and J by 4 bases, leaving 11 bases between them. CDR1 and CDR2 (germline): SGHRS, YFSETQ. The CDR3 nucleotides are TGCGCCAGCAGCTTGGCGGGCCACCGGGGGGCCAACGTCCTGACTTTC. Protein: CASSLAGHRGANVLTF.

The table lists this clone with a count of one. V usage is TRBV9 and J usage is TRBJ1-1; no definite D call. Germline CDR1 reads SGDLS; CDR2 reads YYNGEE. The CDR3 has 13 residues. Between the trimmed V and J ends, which lost 3 bases and 6 bases, there was a span of 12 bases. CDR3 region: CASSESVKSEAFF. The CDR3 nucleotides read TGTGCCAGCAGCGAATCAGTTAAGTCTGAAGCTTTCTTT.

This chain connects TRBV5-5 to TRBJ2-2; TRBD2 aligns across 10 bases. From germline, CDR1 is SGHKS and CDR2 YYEKEE (reference sequence). The ends lost 2 bases at V and 6 bases at J; junction bases unmatched: 4. The CDR3 is 15 amino acids. DNA for the CDR3: TGTGCCAGCAGCTTCCTAGCGGGAGTCTCCGGGGAGCTGTTTTTT. Its protein product is CASSFLAGVSGELFF.

The genes are TRBV7-8 and TRBJ2-2; D gene unclear. Germline CDR1 is SGHVS and CDR2 is FQNEAQ. Trimming took off 4 bases at V and 7 bases at J, with 10 bases between the two ends. The CDR3 runs 13 residues. The CDR3, as DNA: TGTGCCAGCAGCTCTTGGACGAACGGGGAGCTGTTTTTT. Its translation is CASSSWTNGELFF.

The chain couples TRBV9 to TRBJ2-6; 10 nucleotides agree with TRBD1. CDR3 length equals 18 residues. V shed 4 bases, J shed 0 bases, and the junction held 7 bases outside the gene matches. Germline-derived CDR1 and CDR2 are SGDLS and YYNGEE. Here the CDR3 reads CASSLGDRGPSGANVLTF. CDR3 DNA: TGTGCCAGCAGCTTAGGGGACAGGGGCCCCTCTGGGGCCAACGTCCTGACTTTC.

The table lists this clone with a few counts. The genes are TRBV2 and TRBJ1-1; D uncertain. V was clipped by 5 bases and J by 1 base, with 11 bases between them. Germline V gene lookup returns CDR1 SNHLY and CDR2 FYNNEI. The CDR3 totals 14 residues. Here the CDR3 DNA reads TGTGCCAGCAGTAAGTCTGGGTGGAACACTGAAGCTTTCTTT. It translates to CASSKSGWNTEAFF.

The chain has TRBV5-5 and TRBJ2-1; 7 bases align to TRBD2. This CDR3 contains 15 residues. Germline V gene data show CDR1 as SGHKS and CDR2 as YYEKEE (reference sequence). Trimming cost V 2 bases and J 0 bases; bases outside gene matches: 2. For the CDR3, the DNA is TGTGCCAGCAGCTTCGGCGGGAGCTCCTACAATGAGCAGTTCTTC. It encodes CASSFGGSSYNEQFF.

The gene calls are TRBV5-4 and TRBJ2-7; D not certain. In germline, CDR1 is SGHNT, CDR2 YYREEE (reference sequence). The ends were cut back, 0 bases at V and 6 bases at J, with 10 bases in the middle. This CDR3 spans 13 amino acids. The CDR3 loop is CASSLAGTPEQYF. The CDR3 nucleotides are TGTGCCAGCAGCTTGGCCGGCACCCCCGAGCAGTACTTC.

For the CDR3, the DNA is TGTGCCAGCAGCCCAACCGGTTGGGGGGACACTGAAGCTTTCTTT. This encodes CASSPTGWGDTEAFF. This chain connects TRBV7-9 to TRBJ1-1; tentative D call: TRBD1 (5 bases). The germline V gene encodes CDR1 SEHNR and CDR2 FQNEAQ (reference sequence). The CDR3 loop spans 15 amino acids. The V end lost 5 bases, the J end lost 3 bases, and 16 bases lay between the germline ends.

CDR3 in amino acids: CATLSKDKGIYEQYF. The CDR3, as DNA: TGTGCCACCCTATCAAAAGACAAGGGGATCTACGAGCAGTACTTC. The chain has TRBV19 and TRBJ2-7, with D possibly being TRBD1 (5 bases). CDR1 is LNHDA and CDR2 is SQIVND in the germline V gene (reference sequence). The CDR3 consists of 15 residues. Trimming removed 10 bases from V and 3 bases from J, with 22 bases in between.

The CDR3 sequence: CASSYVQGEGYGYTF. CDR3 DNA sequence: TGTGCCAGCAGTTACGTGCAGGGGGAAGGCTATGGCTACACCTTC. This sequence joins TRBV6-6 and TRBJ1-2; 7 bases agree with TRBD1. The CDR3 totals 15 residues. The J segment lost 4 bases and the V segment lost 2 bases, leaving 7 bases of the junction unmatched. Germline V gives CDR1 MNHNY, CDR2 SVGAGI (reference sequence).

The chain combines TRBV28 with TRBJ2-1, with D unresolved. Trimming left V 7 bases short and J 4 bases short, with 8 bases between. The CDR3 is made up of 12 amino acids. The germline V gene encodes CDR1 MDHEN and CDR2 SYDVKM. The CDR3 loop is CASTTRYNEQFF. CDR3 coding DNA: TGTGCCAGCACCACGAGATACAATGAGCAGTTCTTC.

This chain links TRBV7-2 with TRBJ1-1, with a weak D call TRBD1 (5 bases). V lost 4 bases, J lost 3 bases, and 12 bases lay in between. Looked up from germline, CDR1 is SGHTA and CDR2 is FQGNSA. The CDR3 covers 14 residues. The CDR3 loop reads CASSSVTGYTEAFF. The CDR3 nucleotides are TGTGCCAGCAGCTCCGTCACAGGATACACTGAAGCTTTCTTT.

The CDR3 bases are TGTGCCAGCAGTTCCCCTCCGGGACGGTTAAACAATGAGCAGTTCTTC. Its protein product is CASSSPPGRLNNEQFF. The chain carries TRBV28 and TRBJ2-1; D may match TRBD1 or TRBD2 (5 bases each). The V and J ends lost 4 bases and 5 bases respectively, with 18 bases between them. The CDR3 totals 16 residues. Per germline, CDR1 MDHEN and CDR2 SYDVKM.

With respect to this clone: The sample carries other DNA sequences with the same CDR3. This rearrangement joins TRBV7-2 to TRBJ2-2; D call uncertain. The ends were cut back, 1 base at V and 7 bases at J, with 7 bases in the middle. CDR3 size: 13 residues. Germline CDR1 is SGHTA and CDR2 is FQGNSA. CDR3 loop: CASSLESGGELFF. The CDR3 bases are TGTGCCAGCAGCTTAGAATCGGGCGGGGAGCTGTTTTTT.

This clone was picked up one time. This sequence joins TRBV28 and TRBJ1-1; D is undetermined. CDR3 length: 15 amino acids. Germline CDR1 reads MDHEN; CDR2 reads SYDVKM. V dropped 5 bases and J dropped 3 bases, with 16 bases sitting between them. CDR3 sequence reads: CASSPDTYLDTEAFF. DNA of the CDR3: TGTGCCAGCAGTCCCGACACGTATTTGGACACTGAAGCTTTCTTT.

The chain is built from TRBV7-2 and TRBJ2-3; D uncertain. Germline CDR1 and CDR2: SGHTA and FQGNSA. The CDR3 spans 14 residues. V lost 0 bases, J lost 1 base, and 5 bases lay in between. The CDR3 here is CASSLAQGTDTQYF. The DNA of the CDR3 is TGTGCCAGCAGCTTAGCCCAGGGCACAGATACGCAGTATTTT. The whole variable domain, filled in from reference TRBV7-2 and TRBJ2-3, reads GAGVSQSPSNKVTEKGKDVELRCDPISGHTALYWYRQSLGQGLEFLIYFQGNSAPDKSGLPSDRFSAERTGGSVSTLTIQRTQQEDSAVYLCASSLAQGTDTQYFGPGTRLTVL.

This chain uses TRBV10-3 with TRBJ1-5, with D possibly TRBD1 on 5 matching bases. V gave up 11 bases and J gave up 0 bases, with 20 bases separating them. Germline-derived CDR1 and CDR2 are ENHRY and SYGVKD. The CDR3 has 16 amino acids. CDR3 protein: CAVQGDSWGSNQPQHF. The DNA for the CDR3 is TGTGCCGTACAAGGGGACTCCTGGGGTAGCAATCAGCCCCAGCATTTT.

CDR3 loop: CASSVSFDRSGNTIYF. CDR3 nucleotides: TGTGCCAGCAGCGTCAGCTTTGACCGCTCTGGAAACACCATATATTTT. The chain carries TRBV9 and TRBJ1-3; D is ambiguous. The CDR3 contains 16 residues. The V end was cut by 2 bases, the J end by 0 bases, with 12 bases between. CDR1 is SGDLS, CDR2 YYNGEE, per germline. Together with reference TRBV9 and TRBJ1-3, the CDR3 gives the full variable domain: DSGVTQTPKHLITATGQRVTLRCSPRSGDLSVYWYQQSLDQGLQFLIQYYNGEERAKGNILERFSAQQFPDLHSELNLSSLELGDSALYFCASSVSFDRSGNTIYFGEGSWLTVV.

This chain joins TRBV11-3 and TRBJ2-3, with TRBD2 identical over 7 bases. With V trimmed by 1 base and J by 3 bases, 10 bases remained unmatched. Germline V gene data show CDR1 as SGHNT and CDR2 as YENEEA. The CDR3 is 17 residues long. The CDR3 DNA follows: TGTGCCAGCAGCTTAGGCTCACGCGGGAGCCTAACAGATACGCAGTATTTT. This sequence encodes CASSLGSRGSLTDTQYF.